These T cell receptor beta chains were read from a single sample in a study of T cell responses to AZD1222 COVID-19 vaccine. Sequencing used immunoSEQ multiplex PCR; TCRdb keeps in-frame clones, though not all of them. This table holds some 140,000 clones, around 90% found once. The specimen was peripheral blood, collected on day 0 of AZD1222 vaccination. The receptors stem from an adult in good health. CDR3s leave out the opening cysteine and the closing phenylalanine or tryptophan. Some rows have no size entry. The others give once, few or many, or a class for an expanded clone.

- | TRBJ1-2 | TRBV6-5 | ASSYHGTKGYT
- | TRBJ2-1 | TRBV12-3/TRBV12-4 | GLWTHNEQF
- | TRBJ2-1 | TRBV7-3 | ASSRGLAGGPYNEQF
- | TRBJ1-5 | TRBV4-1 | ASSQGHSLNQPQH
- | TRBJ1-2 | TRBV4-3 | ASSRTGAAYT
- | TRBJ1-1 | TRBV14 | ASSPDGNTEAF
- | TRBJ2-7 | TRBV7-3 | ARGDSYEQY
once | TRBJ1-1 | TRBV6-5 | ASSPGWAEAF
- | TRBJ2-1 | TRBV2 | ASSEGIAGGYNEQF
- | TRBJ2-5 | TRBV18 | ASSPGQKETQY
- | TRBJ2-7 | TRBV7-3 | ASSLTSGGNHEQY
- | TRBJ2-7 | TRBV11-3 | ASSLSGDRGRYEQY
- | TRBJ1-5 | TRBV6-6 | ASSYSMGGLFQPQH
- | TRBJ2-1 | TRBV5-1 | ASSLEGLAAYNEQF
- | TRBJ1-3 | TRBV11-3 | ASSLRTGGDSGNTIY
- | TRBJ2-7 | TRBV28 | ASSTPIGLAGPTSTYEQY
- | TRBJ1-2 | TRBV28 | ASSLPRQGAGYT
- | TRBJ2-5 | TRBV5-1 | ASSLIPFSQETQY
- | TRBJ1-1 | TRBV10-3 | AIGKESEAF
- | TRBJ1-2 | TRBV9 | ASSATGTGYGYT
- | TRBJ1-1 | TRBV6-2/TRBV6-3 | ASSHLNRDRGTWGTEAF
- | TRBJ2-7 | TRBV5-6 | ASSFPGGDYEQY
few | TRBJ1-5 | TRBV19 | ASKPVGSGNQPQH
- | TRBJ2-5 | TRBV5-1 | ASSLRGSGETQY
- | TRBJ2-5 | TRBV7-8 | ASNSNGGGRETQY
- | TRBJ2-1 | TRBV6-6 | ASSYSDRGGYNEQF
- | TRBJ2-7 | TRBV19 | ASSTRGSRQY
- | TRBJ1-2 | TRBV19 | ASSPRDRGLRGYT
- | TRBJ2-7 | TRBV2 | ASKEGLAAYEQY
- | TRBJ2-7 | TRBV21-1 | ARAMIQGRSSYEQY
- | TRBJ1-1 | TRBV4-1 | ASSRKEGNTEAF
- | TRBJ1-2 | TRBV7-9 | ASRPDTFLSYGYT
- | TRBJ2-3 | TRBV4-1 | ASSHSGLAGATDTQY
- | TRBJ1-5 | TRBV4-1 | ASSQDGVRPQH